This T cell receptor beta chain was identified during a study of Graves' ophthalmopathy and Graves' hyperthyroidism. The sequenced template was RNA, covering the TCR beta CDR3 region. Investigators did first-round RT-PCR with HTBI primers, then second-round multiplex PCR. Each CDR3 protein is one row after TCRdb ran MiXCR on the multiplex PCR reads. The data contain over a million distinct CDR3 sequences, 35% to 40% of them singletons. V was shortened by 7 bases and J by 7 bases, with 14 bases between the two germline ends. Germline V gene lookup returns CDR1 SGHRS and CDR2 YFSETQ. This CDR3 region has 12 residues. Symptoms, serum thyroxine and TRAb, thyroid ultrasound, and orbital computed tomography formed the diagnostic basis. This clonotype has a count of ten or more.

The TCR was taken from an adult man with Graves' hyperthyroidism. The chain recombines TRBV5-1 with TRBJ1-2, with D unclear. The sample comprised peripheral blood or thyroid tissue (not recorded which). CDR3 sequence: CASRIGGGGYTF. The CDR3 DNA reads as TGCGCCAGCCGCATAGGAGGAGGTGGCTACACCTTC.